These 7 T cell receptor beta chains originate from one sample sequenced in a study of blood T cell repertoires in COVID-19. Repertoires were generated with immunoSEQ multiplex PCR, while TCRdb's copy carries only in-frame clones and drops some. The data show approximately 290,000 clones, with approximately 90% seen just once and approximately 0.84% held by the top ten. Sequencing was performed on peripheral blood. These receptors originate from a young man with acute or convalescent COVID-19.

This clone was seen once. This rearrangement joins TRBV19 to TRBJ1-4; D gene unclear. The V gene's germline CDR1 is LNHDA and CDR2 SQIVND (reference sequence). V was pared by 8 bases and J by 7 bases, with 14 bases between. This CDR3 is 13 amino acids long. The CDR3 spells CASGEVVGEKLFF. The CDR3 DNA is TGTGCCAGTGGGGAGGTGGTTGGTGAAAAACTGTTTTTT.

This chain links TRBV5-1 with TRBJ2-3; TRBD1 matches 7 bases. The V gene end was trimmed by 3 bases and the J gene end by 2 bases; junction bases not matched to a gene: 9. The CDR3 runs 16 residues. The germline V gene encodes CDR1 SGHRS and CDR2 YFSETQ. CDR3: CASSSKPGQATDTQYF. The CDR3 DNA is TGCGCCAGCAGCTCGAAACCCGGACAGGCCACAGATACGCAGTATTTT.

The V call is TRBV4-1, the J call TRBJ2-4; D may be TRBD2 (5 bases). Germline CDR1 is MGHRA and CDR2 is YSYEKL. Trimming left V 0 bases short and J 0 bases short, with 9 bases between. The CDR3 loop spans 16 amino acids. CDR3 loop: CASSQDRAVAKNIQYF. The CDR3 coding sequence is TGCGCCAGCAGCCAAGATCGAGCGGTAGCCAAAAACATTCAGTACTTC.

This chain connects TRBV6-5 to TRBJ1-1; the D gene is possibly TRBD1 (6 bases). The CDR3 length is 14 residues. Germline CDR1 reads MNHEY; CDR2 reads SVGAGI. The V end lost 6 bases, the J end lost 0 bases, and 11 bases lay between the germline ends. The CDR3 loop is CASSWGGLNTEAFF. The DNA for the CDR3 is TGTGCCAGCAGCTGGGGGGGGCTGAACACTGAAGCTTTCTTT.

The chain recombines TRBV28 with TRBJ2-5; 11 nucleotides agree with TRBD2. CDR1 is MDHEN, CDR2 SYDVKM, per germline. The CDR3 spans 15 residues. Trimming at V came to 5 bases and at J to 1 base, leaving 3 bases not matched to a gene. CDR3 coding DNA: TGTGCCAGCAGTCTAGCGGGGGGTCTCCAAGAGACCCAGTACTTC. It encodes CASSLAGGLQETQYF.

The DNA of the CDR3 is TGCAGTGCTAGTGCGGGGGGTAATGAAAAACTGTTTTTT. Protein sequence: CSASAGGNEKLFF. The chain joins TRBV20-1 to TRBJ1-4; maybe TRBD1 (5 bases). Germline CDR1 DFQATT, CDR2 SNEGSKA (reference sequence). V shed 3 bases and J shed 4 bases, with 9 bases lying between them. The CDR3 is 13 residues long.

With regard to this clone: At one end the junction does not follow the germline gene, possibly because of a read error. The gene calls are TRBV5-1 and TRBJ1-2; D uncertain. The CDR3 has 16 amino acids. The V gene's germline CDR1 is SGHRS and CDR2 YFSETQ. The CDR3 region has the DNA TGCGCCAGCAGCCCGACTCCAGGTGGGTCGACTATGGCTAAGGCCTTC. Its protein is CASSPTPGGSTMAKAF. Full variable domain (missing parts from reference TRBV5-1 and TRBJ1-2): KAGVTQTPRYLIKTRGQQVTLSCSPISGHRSVSWYQQTPGQGLQFLFEYFSETQRNKGNFPGRFSGRQFSNSRSEMNVSTLELGDSALYLCASSPTPGGSTMAKAFGSGTRLTVV.